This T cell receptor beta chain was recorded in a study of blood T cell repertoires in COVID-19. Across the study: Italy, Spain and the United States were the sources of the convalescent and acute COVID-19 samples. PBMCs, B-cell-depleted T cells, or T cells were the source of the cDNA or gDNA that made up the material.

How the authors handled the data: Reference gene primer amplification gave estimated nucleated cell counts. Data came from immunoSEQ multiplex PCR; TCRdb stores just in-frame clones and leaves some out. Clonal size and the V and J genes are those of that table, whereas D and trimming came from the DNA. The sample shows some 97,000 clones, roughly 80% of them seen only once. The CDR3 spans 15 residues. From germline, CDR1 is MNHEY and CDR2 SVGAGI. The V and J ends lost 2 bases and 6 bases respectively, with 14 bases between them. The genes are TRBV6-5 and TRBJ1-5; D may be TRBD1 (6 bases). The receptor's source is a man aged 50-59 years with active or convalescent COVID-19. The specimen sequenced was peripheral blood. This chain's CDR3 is CASSYGTPEIQPQHF. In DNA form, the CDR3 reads TGTGCCAGCAGTTACGGGACACCGGAGATTCAGCCCCAGCATTTT.